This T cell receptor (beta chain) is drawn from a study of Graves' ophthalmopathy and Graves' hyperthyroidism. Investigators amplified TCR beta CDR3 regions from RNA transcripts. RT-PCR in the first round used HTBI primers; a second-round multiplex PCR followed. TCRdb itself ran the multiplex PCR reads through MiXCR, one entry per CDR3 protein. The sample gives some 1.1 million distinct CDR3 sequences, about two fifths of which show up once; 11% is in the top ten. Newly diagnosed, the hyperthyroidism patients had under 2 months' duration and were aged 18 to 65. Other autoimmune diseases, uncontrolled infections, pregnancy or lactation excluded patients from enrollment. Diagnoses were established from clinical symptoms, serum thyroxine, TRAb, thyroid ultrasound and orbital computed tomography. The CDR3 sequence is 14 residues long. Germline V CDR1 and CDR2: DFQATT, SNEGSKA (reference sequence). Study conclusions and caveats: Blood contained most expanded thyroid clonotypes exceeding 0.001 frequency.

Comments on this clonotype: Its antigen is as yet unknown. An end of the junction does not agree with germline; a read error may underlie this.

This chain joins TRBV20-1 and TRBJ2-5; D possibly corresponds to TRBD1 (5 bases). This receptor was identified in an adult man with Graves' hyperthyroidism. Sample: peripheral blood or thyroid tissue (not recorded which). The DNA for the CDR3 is TGCAGTGTTAGAGGTCGACAGCTCCAAGAGACCCAGTACTTC. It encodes CSVRGRQLQETQYF.